These 2 T cell receptor beta chains originate from one sample sequenced in a study of T cell repertoires in cytomegalovirus infection. Each CDR3 protein gets one entry after TCRdb re-called the reads with MiXCR. The repertoire holds about 340,000 distinct CDR3 sequences, with around 29% as singletons. No antigens are known for them. Material: cultured PBMCs, obtained from culture after CMV antigen stimulation. Receptors originate from a human donor in good health (CMV status not recorded). Some clones in this sample may be carry-over from other donors' samples.

CDR3 sequence reads: CASSQDSPRPANTGELFF. The DNA for the CDR3 is TGTGCCAGCAGCCAAGATTCCCCCCGACCCGCGAACACCGGGGAGCTGTTTTTT. V usage is TRBV3-1 and J usage is TRBJ2-2; D uncertain. Trimming stripped 0 bases from V and 0 bases from J, with 14 bases between. CDR3 length equals 18 residues. Germline-derived CDR1 and CDR2 are LGHDT and YNNKEL (reference sequence).

This clonotype was counted a few times. The gene calls are TRBV6-1 and TRBJ2-1; 11 bases fit TRBD2. The V segment lost 4 bases and the J segment 6 bases; nucleotides outside the gene matches: 5. The V gene's germline CDR1 is MNHNS and CDR2 SASEGT. The length of the CDR3 is 15 residues. Here the CDR3 reads CASSVTSGGPNEQFF. CDR3 DNA sequence: TGTGCCAGCAGTGTAACTAGCGGGGGCCCCAATGAGCAGTTCTTC.